This T cell receptor (beta chain) comes out of a study of T cells in Graves' hyperthyroidism and ophthalmopathy. The overall study: Peripheral blood samples were taken at initial diagnosis, prior to any treatment.

There are many counts of this clonotype. The cohort's ophthalmopathy patients, a group with duration under 3 months, had a Clinical Activity Score of at least 3 and a NOSPECS grade of at least 4. Patients showing uncontrolled infection, other autoimmune disease, pregnancy or lactation were ineligible. The diagnoses drew upon clinical symptoms, serum thyroxine and TRAb, thyroid ultrasound and orbital computed tomography. RNA transcripts yielded amplified TCR beta CDR3 regions. Researchers ran a first-round RT-PCR on the TCR CDR3 using the HTBI primer set. TCRdb called the multiplex PCR reads again in MiXCR, with one record for every CDR3 protein. The table records 490,000 or so distinct CDR3 sequences, under 25% of them present only once. The CDR3 is 13 amino acids. CDR1 is MNHNS, CDR2 SASEGT, per germline. Trimming removed 0 bases at V and 9 bases at J, with 11 bases between.

The sequenced sample consisted of blood. This clonotype originated in a woman between 70 and 85 years old with Graves' ophthalmopathy. The J gene is TRBJ1-2, the V gene TRBV6-1, with D possibly matching TRBD1 (6 bases). The CDR3 spells CASSEAARGSYTF. Here the CDR3 DNA reads TGTGCCAGCAGTGAAGCGGCCAGGGGAAGCTACACCTTC.